Reported below is one TCR beta chain. This clonotype came up many times. Its recognized antigen is unknown. No qualities accompany the bases; no much larger clone lies one base away. CDR1 SGHVS and CDR2 FNYEAQ are derived from the germline V gene. The CDR3 sequence holds 16 residues, the cysteine and phenylalanine included. Left in the record is the CDR3 DNA by itself, 48 bases read in frame from the first base. Trimming removed 6 bases from V and 5 bases from J; the gene matches leave 8 bases unexplained. The time point label, read with the paper, signifies: longitudinal time-point 3. Unsorted PBMC libraries were generated from 2 million PBMCs stored in RNAlater at -80 °C until RNA extraction. The multiple sclerosis patients were enrolled in a US clinical protocol that used magnetic resonance imaging to evaluate disease progression. PBMCs were separated from peripheral blood using Ficoll-Hypaque density gradient centrifugation and then cryopreserved in liquid nitrogen.

cDNA was synthesized by template-switch 5'RACE using a primer carrying a 10-nucleotide random unique molecular identifier by which each TCR transcript was tagged. Each sequencing run produced over 160 million TCR-beta sequences covering 15-18 subjects. The RNeasy kit was used for extraction of total RNA. The KAPA Real-time Library Amplification kit was used to amplify TCR-beta VDJ regions with primers targeting the TCR constant region and the 5'RACE anchor. A first PCR added sample indexes and Illumina adaptors, after which a second PCR increased the library yield. After purification with Ampure beads, the TCR product of roughly 650 bp was size-selected on a 2% E-gel SizeSelection system. Before pooling, library quality was assessed on a Bioanalyzer, concentration was determined with Qubit, and library quantification was performed with the Kapa Library Quantification kit. An Illumina HiSeq 2500 was used to sequence the libraries paired-end at 2 x 150 bp. To increase sequence diversity, about 24-32% phiX was spiked into each library pool. The original pipeline was this. The quality-filtered reads were processed with the UMI-based MiGEC pipeline, whose error correction step removed more than 80% of the raw TCR sequences. IMGT germline references were used for aligning VDJ genes, and each clonotype was defined as a unique CDR3 amino acid sequence together with its V-J genes. Clonal expansion, Shannon diversity, and CDR3 relatedness (CalcPairwiseDistances, ClusterSamples) were evaluated with VDJtools, and phylogenetic trees were built with CLCbio workbench. Using coefficient-of-variation modelling across technical triplicates, the study counted a clone as expanded if it had at least 8 unique UMIs. The raw public data were reprocessed by TCRdb itself: fastp quality trimming at Q25, MiXCR clonotype calling, in-frame beta chains only. Rows are combined by CDR3 protein, so each entry shows the most common genes and DNA. TCRdb's processing, not the authors' own work, is the source of the V and J calls. The sample includes about 84,000 distinct CDR3 sequences, with 3.5% to 4.5% observed a single time. Together, the top ten hold approximately 5.7% of the sample.

These data are taken from a study of neurological immune-mediated disorders (dated by TCRdb to between 2018 and 2020). For context, the study as a whole: Among the approximately 34 multiple sclerosis patients, relapsing-remitting MS was present in roughly 30 and secondary progressive MS was present in 3. Peripheral blood TCR-beta repertoires from HTLV-I-associated myelopathy (HAM/TSP) patients, multiple sclerosis patients and healthy controls were compared by UMI-based sequencing. Longitudinal HAM/TSP and healthy donors were sampled at 3 time-points each (about 3-40 month intervals). The cohort included 60 to 70 subjects: approximately 14 with HAM/TSP, some 34 with multiple sclerosis, and some 20 healthy controls. The roughly 100 TCR-beta libraries covered PBMC samples along with longitudinal samples, technical triplicates, and paired sorted CD4+ and CD8+ T-cell subsets. Beyond this particular receptor, the publication reports: Expanded clones from different subjects shared no identical CDR3 amino acid sequences, which suggests that TCR-beta repertoires were private in all groups. No clinical or MRI features were associated with the MS cluster, and the authors said that larger cohorts are needed. In a phylogenetic analysis, the repertoires of 18 out of 34 MS patients fell into a single cluster of related CDR3 sequences, pointing to a possible signature at the repertoire level. TCR clonal expansion was highest in HAM/TSP patients and lowest in MS patients, with MS patients falling below even healthy controls.

The sequence was obtained from a woman aged 55-69 years with multiple sclerosis. Recombination joined TRBV7-6 with TRBJ2-1; TRBD2 fits 12 bases in the junction. Sequencing was carried out using PBMCs. The CDR3 here reads CASRRTSGVGDNEQFF. The DNA reads as follows: TGTGCCAGCAGGAGGACTAGCGGGGTGGGAGACAATGAGCAGTTCTTC.